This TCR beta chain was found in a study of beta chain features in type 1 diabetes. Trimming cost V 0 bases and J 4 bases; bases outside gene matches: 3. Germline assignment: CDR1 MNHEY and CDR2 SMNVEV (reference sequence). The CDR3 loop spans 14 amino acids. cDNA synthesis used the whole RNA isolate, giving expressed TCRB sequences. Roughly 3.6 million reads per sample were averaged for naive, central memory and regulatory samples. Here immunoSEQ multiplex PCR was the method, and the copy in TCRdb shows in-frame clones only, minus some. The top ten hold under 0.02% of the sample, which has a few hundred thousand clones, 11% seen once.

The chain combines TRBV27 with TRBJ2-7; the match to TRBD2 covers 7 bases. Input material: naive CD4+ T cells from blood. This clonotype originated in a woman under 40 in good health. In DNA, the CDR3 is TGTGCCAGCAGTTTATCCCCTAGCGGATACGAGCAGTACTTC. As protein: CASSLSPSGYEQYF.